A selection of T cell receptor beta chains follows, all from one sample in a study of T cells after yellow fever vaccination. A single record per CDR3 protein comes from TCRdb applying MiXCR to the 5' RACE reads. This table holds more than 65,000 distinct CDR3 sequences, around 7.1% found once. Sequencing used CD8+ T cells sorted from PBMCs, obtained around 10 days after the first yellow fever vaccination. Receptor source: a man aged 18 to 29 who received the YFV17D yellow fever vaccine. CDR3s include the opening cysteine and the closing phenylalanine or tryptophan. The D gene is left open where the match is weak. Rows give clone size only sometimes, using once, few, many, or a class for an expanded clone.

CDR3nt: TGTGCCAGCAGTTACTGGGGAGGCCCAACCGAGACCCAGTACTTC
CDR3aa: CASSYWGGPTETQYF
d_gene: .
abundance: .
v_gene: TRBV6-2/TRBV6-3
j_gene: TRBJ2-5

CDR3nt: TGTGCCAGCAGTGAGTTTGGAGCTAGCACAGATACGCAGTATTTT
CDR3aa: CASSEFGASTDTQYF
d_gene: .
abundance: many
v_gene: TRBV6-4
j_gene: TRBJ2-3

CDR3nt: TGCAGCGTTGAGATTGGGCAATCCTACGAGCAGTACTTC
CDR3aa: CSVEIGQSYEQYF
d_gene: .
abundance: .
v_gene: TRBV29-1
j_gene: TRBJ2-7

CDR3nt: TGTGCCAGCGGGCAAGGACAGGGGGGCGCAGATACGCAGTATTTT
CDR3aa: CASGQGQGGADTQYF
d_gene: TRBD1
abundance: .
v_gene: TRBV6-5
j_gene: TRBJ2-3

CDR3nt: TGTGCCAGCAGCGCGACAGGGTCCGGAACTGAAGCTTTCTTT
CDR3aa: CASSATGSGTEAFF
d_gene: TRBD1
abundance: many
v_gene: TRBV7-9
j_gene: TRBJ1-1

CDR3nt: TGTGCCAGCAGGTACCTAAGGGGGCGCGGGATAAATGAGCAGTTCTTC
CDR3aa: CASRYLRGRGINEQFF
d_gene: .
abundance: many
v_gene: TRBV28
j_gene: TRBJ2-1

CDR3nt: TGCAGTGCTAGAGCTCTAAGGAGCGGGGGGGCCGGGGAGACCCAGTACTTC
CDR3aa: CSARALRSGGAGETQYF
d_gene: TRBD2
abundance: .
v_gene: TRBV20-1
j_gene: TRBJ2-5

CDR3nt: TGTGCCAGCCAACAGGGGTTTGAGGACGAGCAGTACTTC
CDR3aa: CASQQGFEDEQYF
d_gene: TRBD1
abundance: many
v_gene: TRBV9
j_gene: TRBJ2-7

CDR3nt: TGTGCCAGCAGTGAAATCGGGGGTGGCTATGGCTACACCTTC
CDR3aa: CASSEIGGGYGYTF
d_gene: .
abundance: few
v_gene: TRBV6-1
j_gene: TRBJ1-2

CDR3nt: TGTGCCAGCAAAGTAGGGTCCGCCCTTGGGGAAAAACTGTTTTTT
CDR3aa: CASKVGSALGEKLFF
d_gene: .
abundance: .
v_gene: TRBV27
j_gene: TRBJ1-4

CDR3nt: TGTGCCAGCAGCCCTGCTCCAGGGGCCAATGGCTACACCTTC
CDR3aa: CASSPAPGANGYTF
d_gene: .
abundance: many
v_gene: TRBV6-1
j_gene: TRBJ1-2

CDR3nt: TGTGCCAGCAGATCTGAGGGGGGCTATCGGAATACGCAGTATTTT
CDR3aa: CASRSEGGYRNTQYF
d_gene: .
abundance: many
v_gene: TRBV2
j_gene: TRBJ2-3

CDR3nt: TGTGCCAGCAACCCGACAGGAGCGCATCAGCCCCAGCATTTT
CDR3aa: CASNPTGAHQPQHF
d_gene: .
abundance: many
v_gene: TRBV6-2/TRBV6-3
j_gene: TRBJ1-5

CDR3nt: TGTGCCAGCAGCTTAGGACAGGGGGTATACAATGAGCAGTTCTTC
CDR3aa: CASSLGQGVYNEQFF
d_gene: TRBD1
abundance: many
v_gene: TRBV7-6
j_gene: TRBJ2-1

CDR3nt: TGTGCCAGCAGTTACAATCTCGTGCGGAGCCAAGAGACCCAGTACTTC
CDR3aa: CASSYNLVRSQETQYF
d_gene: .
abundance: many
v_gene: TRBV6-5
j_gene: TRBJ2-5

CDR3nt: TGTGCCAGCAGTCTTCAGGGGAGCAGTAACTATGGCTACACCTTC
CDR3aa: CASSLQGSSNYGYTF
d_gene: .
abundance: few
v_gene: TRBV6-5
j_gene: TRBJ1-2

CDR3nt: TGTGCCAGCAGTTACTCGAGTTCAGTGACAGTGCAGGAGCAGTACTTC
CDR3aa: CASSYSSSVTVQEQYF
d_gene: .
abundance: many
v_gene: TRBV6-5
j_gene: TRBJ2-7

CDR3nt: TGTGCCAGCAGAGGGGAGACCCAGTACTTC
CDR3aa: CASRGETQYF
d_gene: .
abundance: many
v_gene: TRBV7-9
j_gene: TRBJ2-5

CDR3nt: TGTGCCAGACGGTGGGGCACGAGCGGGGGGCCGAAGTACAATGAGCAGTTCTTC
CDR3aa: CARRWGTSGGPKYNEQFF
d_gene: TRBD2
abundance: .
v_gene: TRBV2
j_gene: TRBJ2-1

CDR3nt: TGCAGTGCTGCCAGAAATGAGCAGTTCTTC
CDR3aa: CSAARNEQFF
d_gene: .
abundance: many
v_gene: TRBV20-1
j_gene: TRBJ2-1

CDR3nt: TGTGCCAGCAGCTTAGCAACTAATGAAAAACTGTTTTTT
CDR3aa: CASSLATNEKLFF
d_gene: .
abundance: many
v_gene: TRBV7-9
j_gene: TRBJ1-4

CDR3nt: TGTGCCAGCAGCGGCCGGGGGGGCTCTGGGGCCAACGTCCTGACTTTC
CDR3aa: CASSGRGGSGANVLTF
d_gene: TRBD2
abundance: few
v_gene: TRBV3-1
j_gene: TRBJ2-6

CDR3nt: TGTGCCAGCAGTTTATTAGGGTCCGGGGCAGGTCAGCCCCAGCATTTT
CDR3aa: CASSLLGSGAGQPQHF
d_gene: .
abundance: few
v_gene: TRBV27
j_gene: TRBJ1-5

CDR3nt: TGTGCCAGCAGTAGCGGACCCGAGCAGTTCTTC
CDR3aa: CASSSGPEQFF
d_gene: .
abundance: few
v_gene: TRBV3-1
j_gene: TRBJ2-1

CDR3nt: TGCGCCAGCAGCCAAGTAGGGACTAGCGGGGGGGCCCAAGAGCAGTTCTTC
CDR3aa: CASSQVGTSGGAQEQFF
d_gene: TRBD2
abundance: many
v_gene: TRBV4-1
j_gene: TRBJ2-1

CDR3nt: TGTGCCAGCACCCCGGGGGCTTGGACCGGGGAGCTGTTTTTT
CDR3aa: CASTPGAWTGELFF
d_gene: .
abundance: .
v_gene: TRBV4-2
j_gene: TRBJ2-2

CDR3nt: TGCGCCAGCAGCCAGAGACTAGCGGGCTACAATGAGCAGTTCTTC
CDR3aa: CASSQRLAGYNEQFF
d_gene: TRBD2
abundance: many
v_gene: TRBV4-1
j_gene: TRBJ2-1

CDR3nt: TGTGCCAGCAGTACCATTCTAAACACTGAAGCTTTCTTT
CDR3aa: CASSTILNTEAFF
d_gene: .
abundance: many
v_gene: TRBV14
j_gene: TRBJ1-1

CDR3nt: TGTGCCAGCAGTTACGAGAATTACAATGAGCAGTTCTTC
CDR3aa: CASSYENYNEQFF
d_gene: .
abundance: many
v_gene: TRBV6-2/TRBV6-3
j_gene: TRBJ2-1

CDR3nt: TGTGCCAGCAGCTCCGGACAGGGGGATGATCAGCCCCAGCATTTT
CDR3aa: CASSSGQGDDQPQHF
d_gene: TRBD1
abundance: many
v_gene: TRBV11-2
j_gene: TRBJ1-5

CDR3nt: TGTGCCAGCAGCGTATCAGGGGCGGAAGAGACCCAGTACTTC
CDR3aa: CASSVSGAEETQYF
d_gene: .
abundance: many
v_gene: TRBV9
j_gene: TRBJ2-5

CDR3nt: TGTGCCAGCAGCCAATCCTACAATGAGCAGTTCTTC
CDR3aa: CASSQSYNEQFF
d_gene: .
abundance: many
v_gene: TRBV12-3/TRBV12-4
j_gene: TRBJ2-1

CDR3nt: TGCAGTGCTAGAGATGGGGATGACACCGGGGAGCTGTTTTTT
CDR3aa: CSARDGDDTGELFF
d_gene: .
abundance: many
v_gene: TRBV20-1
j_gene: TRBJ2-2

CDR3nt: TGTGCCATCAGTGAGACTAGCGGGCCAAACTACGAGCAGTACTTC
CDR3aa: CAISETSGPNYEQYF
d_gene: TRBD2
abundance: many
v_gene: TRBV10-3
j_gene: TRBJ2-7

CDR3nt: TGTGCCAGCAGTTTCGGGGGTGGGTTTTCACCCCTCCACTTT
CDR3aa: CASSFGGGFSPLHF
d_gene: .
abundance: .
v_gene: TRBV12-3/TRBV12-4
j_gene: TRBJ1-6

CDR3nt: TGTGCCAGCAGTTATGGAGGGTCTGGCTACGAGCAGTACTTC
CDR3aa: CASSYGGSGYEQYF
d_gene: .
abundance: many
v_gene: TRBV6-5
j_gene: TRBJ2-7

CDR3nt: TGTGCCAGCAGGGCAGAAGACAATGAGCAGTTCTTC
CDR3aa: CASRAEDNEQFF
d_gene: .
abundance: few
v_gene: TRBV5-4
j_gene: TRBJ2-1

CDR3nt: TGTGCCAGCAGCTTGGCCAAAGACAGGGAGGTTGAAAAACTGTTTTTT
CDR3aa: CASSLAKDREVEKLFF
d_gene: TRBD1
abundance: .
v_gene: TRBV5-5
j_gene: TRBJ1-4

CDR3nt: TGTGCCAGTACTGTCGCTCCGGCGGGTCAGCCCCAGCATTTT
CDR3aa: CASTVAPAGQPQHF
d_gene: .
abundance: many
v_gene: TRBV19
j_gene: TRBJ1-5

CDR3nt: TGTGCCAGCAGCTATATGCCGCCCCTTGCTAGCGGGAAAGATACGCAGTATTTT
CDR3aa: CASSYMPPLASGKDTQYF
d_gene: TRBD2
abundance: many
v_gene: TRBV7-3
j_gene: TRBJ2-3

CDR3nt: TGTGCCAGCAGTTACTACAGGGGGAAAGAGACCCAGTACTTC
CDR3aa: CASSYYRGKETQYF
d_gene: TRBD1
abundance: many
v_gene: TRBV6-5
j_gene: TRBJ2-5

CDR3nt: TGTGCCAGCAGCCCCCCCGGGGGGGGGAGGGAGACCCAGTACTTC
CDR3aa: CASSPPGGGRETQYF
d_gene: TRBD2
abundance: many
v_gene: TRBV12-3/TRBV12-4
j_gene: TRBJ2-5

CDR3nt: TGCGCCAGCAGCCCGTACAGAGCTAGCGGGGGCAATGAGCAGTTCTTC
CDR3aa: CASSPYRASGGNEQFF
d_gene: TRBD2
abundance: many
v_gene: TRBV5-1
j_gene: TRBJ2-1

CDR3nt: TGTGCCAGCACACCTTCGGGAGCTTCCCTCTCTGGGGCCAACGTCCTGACTTTC
CDR3aa: CASTPSGASLSGANVLTF
d_gene: .
abundance: few
v_gene: TRBV6-4
j_gene: TRBJ2-6

CDR3nt: TGTGCCATCAGCGGGACAGGGAGACTTGGAAACACCATATATTTT
CDR3aa: CAISGTGRLGNTIYF
d_gene: TRBD1
abundance: many
v_gene: TRBV10-3
j_gene: TRBJ1-3

CDR3nt: TGTGCCCGAAGGTCCCCCCGACAGGCTATAAACCGAAATGAGCAGTTCTTC
CDR3aa: CARRSPRQAINRNEQFF
d_gene: .
abundance: many
v_gene: TRBV2
j_gene: TRBJ2-1

CDR3nt: TGTGCCAGCAGTTTTTCCAATGAGCAGTTCTTC
CDR3aa: CASSFSNEQFF
d_gene: .
abundance: many
v_gene: TRBV12-3/TRBV12-4
j_gene: TRBJ2-1

CDR3nt: TGCAGTGCTAACGCCCCTAACTATGGCTACACCTTC
CDR3aa: CSANAPNYGYTF
d_gene: .
abundance: .
v_gene: TRBV20-1
j_gene: TRBJ1-2

CDR3nt: TGCAGTGCTACCGAACAGGAGACAGATACGCAGTATTTT
CDR3aa: CSATEQETDTQYF
d_gene: .
abundance: many
v_gene: TRBV20-1
j_gene: TRBJ2-3

CDR3nt: TGTGCCAGCAGCCTAGAGGGGGATCCAGATACGCAGTATTTT
CDR3aa: CASSLEGDPDTQYF
d_gene: .
abundance: few
v_gene: TRBV27
j_gene: TRBJ2-3

CDR3nt: TGTGCCAGCAGCCAGGGACTTAAATCAGACAATGAGCAGTTCTTC
CDR3aa: CASSQGLKSDNEQFF
d_gene: .
abundance: few
v_gene: TRBV7-9
j_gene: TRBJ2-1

CDR3nt: TGTGCCAGCAGCCTGTCATACTCTGGAAACACCATATATTTT
CDR3aa: CASSLSYSGNTIYF
d_gene: .
abundance: many
v_gene: TRBV12-3/TRBV12-4
j_gene: TRBJ1-3

CDR3nt: TGTGCTAGCAGCTTAGGGGCCGGGGCCAACGTCCTGACTTTC
CDR3aa: CASSLGAGANVLTF
d_gene: .
abundance: many
v_gene: TRBV7-7
j_gene: TRBJ2-6

CDR3nt: TGTGCCAGCAGCACAGGGACAGGAATACTAGAGCAGTACTTC
CDR3aa: CASSTGTGILEQYF
d_gene: TRBD1
abundance: few
v_gene: TRBV7-8
j_gene: TRBJ2-7

CDR3nt: TGTGCCAGCAGCCCCGTACTAGCGGGGGACAATGAGCAGTTCTTC
CDR3aa: CASSPVLAGDNEQFF
d_gene: TRBD2
abundance: few
v_gene: TRBV9
j_gene: TRBJ2-1